The 9 T cell receptor beta chains listed next were all sequenced from one sample in a study of regulatory T cells in long-lasting Graves disease. Sequencing libraries for TCR beta were prepared with iRepertoire HTBI primers and Arm-PCR of CDR3 regions. TCRdb redid the calling of the multiplex PCR reads with MiXCR, one entry per CDR3 protein. The top ten clones hold 10% to 15% of a sample with approximately 490,000 distinct CDR3 sequences, roughly 15% of them seen once. Time point described: newly diagnosed GD, antithyroid drugs for less than 3 months. Extracted RNA from PBMCs served as the source of the TCR library. These data also formed part of another study, on T cells in Graves' hyperthyroidism and ophthalmopathy.

This specimen consisted of peripheral blood mononuclear cells (PBMCs), obtained at new diagnosis, from a patient treated with antithyroid drugs. The receptors here all came from a man aged 40-55 years with Graves disease.

In its sample, this clonotype was seen once. Possible read error: a much larger clone is one base away. The conserved phenylalanine or tryptophan normally closing the CDR3 is absent here, so this likely arose from a read error. V gene TRBV12-5 combines with J gene TRBJ2-1; 11 bases are shared with TRBD2. The CDR3 spans 14 residues. Germline assignment: CDR1 LGHNT and CDR2 FRNRAP. J gave up 5 bases and V 5 bases, and 2 bases lay outside the gene matches. The CDR3 spells CASGLGLADNEQFL. CDR3 DNA sequence: TGTGCTAGTGGTCTGGGACTAGCGGACAATGAGCAGTTCCTC.

With respect to this clonotype: Given a much more abundant clone one base away, this may be a read error. V and J are TRBV20-1 and TRBJ1-5; 8 bases fit TRBD1. The better agreement between TRBJ2-3 and the DNA end casts doubt on the J call. The CDR3 length is 12 residues. The germline gives CDR1 DFQATT, CDR2 SNEGSKA (reference sequence). CDR3 loop: CSATGGNQPQYF. The CDR3 DNA reads TGCAGTGCTACAGGGGGCAATCAGCCCCAGTATTTT.

This clonotype was detected ten times or more. The gene calls are TRBV2 and TRBJ1-5; the D is unclear. The CDR3 has 16 amino acids. V lost 1 base to trimming and J lost 7 bases, with 17 bases between them. In germline, CDR1 is SNHLY, CDR2 FYNNEI. CDR3 bases: TGTGCCAGCAGTGAAGGTCCCTCCTTCGGACTGCAGCCCCAGCATTTT. It is translated as CASSEGPSFGLQPQHF.

The chain employs TRBV14 and TRBJ1-6, with D unclear. CDR1 is SGHDN, CDR2 FVKESK, per germline. V was trimmed by 3 bases and J by 4 bases, leaving 10 bases between them. The CDR3 is made up of 15 amino acids. The CDR3 loop is CASSQETAYNSPLHF. As DNA, the CDR3 is TGTGCCAGCAGCCAGGAAACGGCGTATAATTCACCCCTCCACTTT.

V is TRBV15 and J is TRBJ1-4; 8 bases align to TRBD1. V lost 3 bases to trimming and J lost 3 bases; unmatched junction nucleotides: 6. Per the germline V gene, CDR1 is LNHNV and CDR2 is YYDKDF (reference sequence). This CDR3 region has 16 residues. The CDR3 protein is CATSRHRDRSNEKLFF. Here the CDR3 DNA reads TGTGCCACCAGCAGGCACCGGGACAGGTCTAATGAAAAACTGTTTTTT.

This clonotype has ten or more counts. The rearrangement joins TRBV6-1 to TRBJ1-1, with 9 bases aligning to TRBD1. This CDR3 comprises 14 residues. With V trimmed by 6 bases and J by 4 bases, 6 bases remained unmatched. Per the germline V gene, CDR1 is MNHNS and CDR2 is SASEGT. CDR3 DNA: TGTGCCAGCAGCTCCGGGACAGGGCTCACTGAAGCTTTCTTT. It translates to CASSSGTGLTEAFF.

This chain joins TRBV12-3 or TRBV12-4 and TRBJ2-2, with TRBD2 identical over 8 bases. J lost 4 bases, V lost 2 bases, and 3 bases had no gene match. This CDR3 contains 15 residues. This CDR3 is CASSLTGGPTGELFF. The CDR3 nucleotides read TGTGCCAGCAGTTTAACGGGAGGGCCCACCGGGGAGCTGTTTTTT.

This clonotype was recorded a few times. The rearrangement joins TRBV2 to TRBJ2-2; 9 bases match TRBD2. V lost 7 bases to trimming and J lost 2 bases; unmatched junction nucleotides: 5. Germline CDR1 is SNHLY and CDR2 is FYNNEI. This CDR3 has 15 amino acids. The CDR3 coding sequence is TGTGCCAGCACTAGGCTAGCGGGAAACACCGGGGAGCTGTTTTTT. Protein product: CASTRLAGNTGELFF. The full variable domain, with the rest looked up from reference TRBV2 and TRBJ2-2, is EPEVTQTPSHQVTQMGQEVILRCVPISNHLYFYWYRQILGQKVEFLVSFYNNEISEKSEIFDDQFSVERPDGSNFTLKIRSTKLEDSAMYFCASTRLAGNTGELFFGEGSRLTVL.

This clonotype was seen ten or more times. The CDR3 DNA is TGTGCCACCAGTGATTCCGGGACAGGGCGTATCGAGCAGTACTTC. The encoded protein is CATSDSGTGRIEQYF. This chain uses TRBV24-1 with TRBJ2-7; 9 bases match TRBD1. The CDR3 spans 15 residues. J lost 6 bases, V lost 2 bases, and 7 bases had no gene match. Germline V gives CDR1 KGHDR, CDR2 SFDVKD.